A selection of T cell receptor beta chains follows, all from one sample in a study of identical twins. MiXCR, run by TCRdb on the 5' RACE reads, gives a single entry per CDR3 protein. The repertoire includes 450,000 or so distinct CDR3 sequences, approximately 14% of them detected once, and over 0.5% sits in the top ten. The same specimen was also included in a second study, on yellow fever vaccine responses in identical twins.

Sequencing used CD4+ T cells sorted from blood. The receptors shown here come from a young woman in good health. The CDR3 runs from the conserved cysteine through the conserved F or W. The D gene is left open where the match is weak. The listing skips clone size in some rows; elsewhere it reads once, few, many or a size class.

V gene	clone size	D gene	J gene	CDR3 DNA	CDR3 protein
TRBV2	-	-	TRBJ2-7	TGTGCCAGCAGTGCAGGTACACAGTACTTC	CASSAGTQYF
TRBV6-1	few	-	TRBJ1-1	TGTGCCAGCAGTCCCGCACTGCCGAACACTGAAGCTTTCTTT	CASSPALPNTEAFF
TRBV27	few	-	TRBJ2-5	TGTGCCAGCAGTTTCTACCGGGACACAACTGGGACCCAGTACTTC	CASSFYRDTTGTQYF
TRBV25-1	few	TRBD1	TRBJ1-1	TGTGCCAGCAGTTACCTCGGGTCGACAGGGGGCACTGAAGCTTTCTTT	CASSYLGSTGGTEAFF
TRBV12-3/TRBV12-4	few	TRBD1	TRBJ1-5	TGTGCCAGCAGCCCCGGGACAGGGACGAGTCAGCCCCAGCATTTT	CASSPGTGTSQPQHF
TRBV28	few	TRBD1	TRBJ1-6	TGTGCCAGCAGTTCCCTGGGACAGGGGTATAATTCACCCCTCCACTTT	CASSSLGQGYNSPLHF
TRBV12-3/TRBV12-4	-	-	TRBJ2-1	TGTGCCAGCAGCAGTACGACTAGGGGTAATGAGCAGTTCTTC	CASSSTTRGNEQFF
TRBV5-1	-	-	TRBJ2-3	TGCGCCAGCAGCTTGGCCCAGAGCGCAGATACGCAGTATTTT	CASSLAQSADTQYF
TRBV7-9	few	TRBD2	TRBJ2-5	TGTGCCAGCCATCTGAGCGGGATCCCCCCAGAGACCCAGTACTTC	CASHLSGIPPETQYF
TRBV5-1	many	-	TRBJ2-7	TGCGCCAGCAGCGCCGGGACAGAGCAGTACTTC	CASSAGTEQYF
TRBV29-1	-	-	TRBJ1-5	TGCAGCGTTGGTGACACGATGCTACCCCAGCATTTT	CSVGDTMLPQHF
TRBV29-1	many	-	TRBJ2-3	TGCAGCGTTGAGATGAGGGAGGTGGGAGATACGCAGTATTTT	CSVEMREVGDTQYF
TRBV10-2	-	-	TRBJ2-7	TGCGCCAGCAACCATCAGGGTTCCTACGAGCAGTACTTC	CASNHQGSYEQYF
TRBV5-1	few	-	TRBJ2-5	TGCGCCAGCAGCCCCCGGCCTGGGGGGGAGACCCAGTACTTC	CASSPRPGGETQYF
TRBV3-1	few	-	TRBJ2-1	TGTGCCAGCAGCCGGACCTCCAATGAGCAGTTCTTC	CASSRTSNEQFF
TRBV28	-	TRBD1	TRBJ2-5	TGTGCCAGCTACAGGACAGGGGGAGAGACCCAGTACTTC	CASYRTGGETQYF
TRBV12-3/TRBV12-4	-	-	TRBJ2-7	TGTGCCAGCAGGTCGACGGGACAAACCTACGAGCAGTACTTC	CASRSTGQTYEQYF
TRBV5-6	few	-	TRBJ2-3	TGTGCCAGCAGCGCCTTACTAGGGAGCACAGATACGCAGTATTTT	CASSALLGSTDTQYF
TRBV5-6	few	-	TRBJ2-1	TGTGCCAGCAGCTTGCAGGGGCAGTACAATGAGCAGTTCTTC	CASSLQGQYNEQFF
TRBV21-1	few	-	TRBJ2-7	TGTGCCAGCAGCTCTGAGGACAGGGGAAGGTACGAGCAGTACTTC	CASSSEDRGRYEQYF
TRBV20-1	few	-	TRBJ2-1	TGCAGTGCTAGTTTTTGGGACGTTAACTCCTACAATGAGCAGTTCTTC	CSASFWDVNSYNEQFF
TRBV27	-	-	TRBJ2-4	TGTGCCAGCAGTTTTAATCGGCCAACCAAGAAAAACATTCAGTACTTC	CASSFNRPTKKNIQYF
TRBV10-3	few	-	TRBJ2-7	TGTGCCATCAGTGAGAACCAGGGCTACGAGCAGTACTTC	CAISENQGYEQYF
TRBV20-1	few	-	TRBJ2-1	TGCAGTGCTCAAGGGGGTAGCGCCAATGAGCAGTTCTTC	CSAQGGSANEQFF
TRBV4-1	-	TRBD2	TRBJ2-5	TGCGCCAGCAGCCAAGAACTAGCGGGAGTGGGGGAGACCCAGTACTTC	CASSQELAGVGETQYF
TRBV20-1	-	TRBD2	TRBJ2-2	TGCAGTGCTAAGACTAGCGGGGCCATCACCGGGGAGCTGTTTTTT	CSAKTSGAITGELFF
TRBV5-1	-	-	TRBJ2-7	TGCGCCAGCAGCTTTCAACCCCCCTACGAGCAGTACTTC	CASSFQPPYEQYF
TRBV20-1	few	-	TRBJ2-5	TGCAGTGCCGTTGGGGGACAAGAGACCCAGTACTTC	CSAVGGQETQYF
TRBV7-6	-	TRBD1	TRBJ2-7	TGTGCCAGCAGCTTAGCGTACAGGGGGCGCGCCGAGCAGTACTTC	CASSLAYRGRAEQYF
TRBV5-6	few	TRBD1	TRBJ2-2	TGTGCCAGCAGCACTGATAAGGGGGCAAGCACCGGGGAGCTGTTTTTT	CASSTDKGASTGELFF
TRBV6-2/TRBV6-3	many	TRBD1	TRBJ2-5	TGTGCCAGCAGTTTGACAGGGAACCAAGAGACCCAGTACTTC	CASSLTGNQETQYF
TRBV6-1	-	TRBD1	TRBJ2-3	TGTGCCAGCACCAATAGGGGGACAGGAGGTCGGGGCACAGATACGCAGTATTTT	CASTNRGTGGRGTDTQYF
TRBV18	-	-	TRBJ2-5	TGTGCCAGCTCACCAATGGAGTTGGAGACCCAGTACTTC	CASSPMELETQYF
TRBV7-6	many	-	TRBJ2-4	TGTGCCAGCAGCTTGGGTGCCAAAAACATTCAGTACTTC	CASSLGAKNIQYF
TRBV4-2	few	TRBD1	TRBJ2-7	TGTGCCAGCAGCCAGGAGGGACAGGAGTCCTACGAGCAGTACTTC	CASSQEGQESYEQYF
TRBV12-3/TRBV12-4	many	-	TRBJ2-7	TGTGCCAGCAGTCCCGAAGGGTGGGGCTACGAGCAGTACTTC	CASSPEGWGYEQYF
TRBV9	-	TRBD2	TRBJ2-2	TGTGCCAGCAGCGGGAGCGGGGGTTTCACCGGGGAGCTGTTTTTT	CASSGSGGFTGELFF
TRBV9	-	-	TRBJ2-2	TGTGCCAGCAGCGTAGGGGGGACTTCCTACACCGGGGAGCTGTTTTTT	CASSVGGTSYTGELFF
TRBV5-1	-	-	TRBJ2-2	TGCGCCAGCAGCTCCCAAGCAGGAGCGAACACCGGGGAGCTGTTTTTT	CASSSQAGANTGELFF
TRBV5-7	-	TRBD1	TRBJ2-7	TGTGCCAGCAGCTCGGACGGGACAGTCTCCTACGAGCAGTACTTC	CASSSDGTVSYEQYF
TRBV20-1	many	TRBD1	TRBJ2-3	TGCAGTGCTAGAGTACTCCCGGTACGGTTAAGAGGGGGCAAGGTTGAATCGGCAGATACGCAGTATTTT	CSARVLPVRLRGGKVESADTQYF
TRBV12-3/TRBV12-4	few	-	TRBJ1-1	TGTGCCAGCAGGTCCGCGATGAACACTGAAGCTTTCTTT	CASRSAMNTEAFF
TRBV12-5	few	-	TRBJ2-7	TGTGCTAGTGGTCGGAGGGCGGGCCCCTCCTACGAGCAGTACTTC	CASGRRAGPSYEQYF
TRBV5-1	-	-	TRBJ2-3	TGCGCCAGCAGCTCTGACACCAGCACAGATACGCAGTATTTT	CASSSDTSTDTQYF
TRBV7-2	-	-	TRBJ2-1	TGTGCCAGCAACAAAGGGTTGGCCAATGAGCAGTTCTTC	CASNKGLANEQFF
TRBV7-2	few	-	TRBJ2-5	TGTGCCAGCAGCTTAGAATTCAGTGCGGAGACCCAGTACTTC	CASSLEFSAETQYF
TRBV7-2	few	TRBD2	TRBJ2-7	TGTGCCAGCAGCTTACAAGCGGGACCCTCCTACGAGCAGTACTTC	CASSLQAGPSYEQYF
TRBV15	few	-	TRBJ1-6	TGTGCCACCAGCAGAGCTGACAGCGGACCTAATTCACCCCTCCACTTT	CATSRADSGPNSPLHF
TRBV6-5	few	-	TRBJ1-1	TGTGCCAGCAGTTACACCGTCACGGCGTCTGAAGCTTTCTTT	CASSYTVTASEAFF
TRBV7-2	many	-	TRBJ2-1	TGTGCCAGCAGCTCGACTCGGGCACAGGATGAGCAGTTCTTC	CASSSTRAQDEQFF
TRBV5-1	-	TRBD1	TRBJ2-7	TGCGCCAGCAGCAGAGACAGGGATTACAACGAGCAGTACTTC	CASSRDRDYNEQYF
TRBV3-1	-	TRBD2	TRBJ2-2	TGTGCCAGCAGCCAACAGTCTAGCGGGAAGGATAACACCGGGGAGCTGTTTTTT	CASSQQSSGKDNTGELFF
TRBV6-2/TRBV6-3	few	-	TRBJ1-5	TGTGCCAGCAGTTACTTGCATTCTCAGCCCCAGCATTTT	CASSYLHSQPQHF
TRBV7-9	-	TRBD1	TRBJ2-7	TGTGCCAGCAGCTTCGACAGGGCAAGCGGCGAGCAGTACTTC	CASSFDRASGEQYF
TRBV7-2	-	-	TRBJ2-1	TGTGCCAGCAGCTTAGCGAGAGATAATGAGCAGTTCTTC	CASSLARDNEQFF
TRBV12-3/TRBV12-4	-	TRBD1	TRBJ2-7	TGTGCCAGCAGCAAAAGGGGACAGCAAGACGAGCAGTACTTC	CASSKRGQQDEQYF